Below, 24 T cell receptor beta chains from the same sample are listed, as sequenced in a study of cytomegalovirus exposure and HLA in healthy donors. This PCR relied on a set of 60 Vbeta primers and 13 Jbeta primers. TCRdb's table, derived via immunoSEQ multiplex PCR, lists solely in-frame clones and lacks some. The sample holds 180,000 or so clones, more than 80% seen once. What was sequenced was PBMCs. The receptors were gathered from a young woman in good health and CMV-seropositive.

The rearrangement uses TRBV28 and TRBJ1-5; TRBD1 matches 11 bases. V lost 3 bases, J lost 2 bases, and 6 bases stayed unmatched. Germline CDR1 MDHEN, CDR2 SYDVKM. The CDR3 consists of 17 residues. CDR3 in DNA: TGTGCCAGCAGTTTGGACCGGACAGGGGGCGGCAATCAGCCCCAGCATTTT. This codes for CASSLDRTGGGNQPQHF.

The DNA of the CDR3 is TGTGCCAGCAGCTTAGGTGGGAGCTCCTATAATTCACCCCTCCACTTT. Translating it yields CASSLGGSSYNSPLHF. V usage is TRBV7-6 and J usage is TRBJ1-6; D is ambiguous. Germline V gene sequence: CDR1 SGHVS, CDR2 FNYEAQ. V was shortened by 1 base and J by 0 bases, with 7 bases between the two germline ends. There are 16 residues in the CDR3.

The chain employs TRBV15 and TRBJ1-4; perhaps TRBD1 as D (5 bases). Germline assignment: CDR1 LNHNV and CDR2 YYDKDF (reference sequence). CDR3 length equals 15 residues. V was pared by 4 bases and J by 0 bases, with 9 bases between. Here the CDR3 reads CATSKAQATNEKLFF. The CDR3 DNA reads TGTGCCACCAGCAAAGCACAGGCAACTAATGAAAAACTGTTTTTT. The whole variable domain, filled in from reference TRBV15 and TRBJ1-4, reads DAMVIQNPRYQVTQFGKPVTLSCSQTLNHNVMYWYQQKSSQAPKLLFHYYDKDFNNEADTPDNFQSRRPNTSFCFLDIRSPGLGDTAMYLCATSKAQATNEKLFFGSGTQLSVL.

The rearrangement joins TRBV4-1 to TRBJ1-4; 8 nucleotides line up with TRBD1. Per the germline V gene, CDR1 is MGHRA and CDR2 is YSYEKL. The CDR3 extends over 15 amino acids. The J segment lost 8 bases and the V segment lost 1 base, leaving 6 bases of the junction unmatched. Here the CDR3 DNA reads TGCGCCAGCAGCCAAGGAGACAGGGGTGGGGAAAAACTGTTTTTT. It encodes CASSQGDRGGEKLFF.

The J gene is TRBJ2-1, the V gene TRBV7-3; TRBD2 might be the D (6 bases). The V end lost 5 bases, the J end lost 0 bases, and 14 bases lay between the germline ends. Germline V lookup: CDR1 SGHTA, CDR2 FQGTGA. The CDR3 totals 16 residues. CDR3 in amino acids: CASSRSGGDSYNEQFF. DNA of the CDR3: TGTGCCAGCAGCCGATCGGGCGGGGACTCCTACAATGAGCAGTTCTTC.

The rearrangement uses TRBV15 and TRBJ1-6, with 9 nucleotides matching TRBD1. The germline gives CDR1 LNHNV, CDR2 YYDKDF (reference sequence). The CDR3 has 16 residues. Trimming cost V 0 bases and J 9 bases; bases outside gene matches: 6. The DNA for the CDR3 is TGTGCCACCAGCAGAGATCAGGGGACAGGGAGTTCACCCCTCCACTTT. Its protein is CATSRDQGTGSSPLHF.

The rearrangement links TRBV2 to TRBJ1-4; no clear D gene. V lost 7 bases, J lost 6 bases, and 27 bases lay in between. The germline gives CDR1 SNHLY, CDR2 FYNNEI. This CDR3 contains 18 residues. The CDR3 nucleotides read TGTGCCAGCACCCCCGTCGGAGGGATAGGATCTAGATATGAAAAACTGTTTTTT. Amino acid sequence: CASTPVGGIGSRYEKLFF.

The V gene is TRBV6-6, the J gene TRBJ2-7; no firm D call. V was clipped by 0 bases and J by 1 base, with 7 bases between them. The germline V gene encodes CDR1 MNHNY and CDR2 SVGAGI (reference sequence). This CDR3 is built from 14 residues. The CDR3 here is CASSYSAGSYEQYF. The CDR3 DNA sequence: TGTGCCAGCAGTTACTCGGCAGGTTCCTACGAGCAGTACTTC.

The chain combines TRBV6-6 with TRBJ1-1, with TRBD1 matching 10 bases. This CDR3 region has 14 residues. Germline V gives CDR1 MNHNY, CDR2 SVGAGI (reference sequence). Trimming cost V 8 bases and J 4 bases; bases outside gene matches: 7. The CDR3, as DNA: TGTGCCAGCTGTGACAGGGGGCTGGGCACTGAAGCTTTCTTT. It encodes CASCDRGLGTEAFF.

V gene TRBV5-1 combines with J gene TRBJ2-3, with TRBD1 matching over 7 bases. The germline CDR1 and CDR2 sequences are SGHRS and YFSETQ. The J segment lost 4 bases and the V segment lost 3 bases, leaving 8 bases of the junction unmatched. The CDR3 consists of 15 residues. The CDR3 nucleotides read TGCGCCAGCAGCTCCAGACAGGGCCTCCCAGATACGCAGTATTTT. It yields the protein CASSSRQGLPDTQYF. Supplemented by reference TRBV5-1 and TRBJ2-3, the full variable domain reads KAGVTQTPRYLIKTRGQQVTLSCSPISGHRSVSWYQQTPGQGLQFLFEYFSETQRNKGNFPGRFSGRQFSNSRSEMNVSTLELGDSALYLCASSSRQGLPDTQYFGPGTRLTVL.

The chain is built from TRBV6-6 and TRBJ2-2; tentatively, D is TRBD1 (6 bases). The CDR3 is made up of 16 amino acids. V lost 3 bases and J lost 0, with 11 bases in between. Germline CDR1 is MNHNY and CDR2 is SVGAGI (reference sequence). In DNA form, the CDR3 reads TGTGCCAGCAGTTATTCGGGACAAACGAACACCGGGGAGCTGTTTTTT. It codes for CASSYSGQTNTGELFF.

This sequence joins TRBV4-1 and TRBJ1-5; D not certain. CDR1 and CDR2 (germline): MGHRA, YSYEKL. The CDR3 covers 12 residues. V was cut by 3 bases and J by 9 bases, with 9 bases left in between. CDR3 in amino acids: CASSHPSGPQHF. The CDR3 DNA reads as TGCGCCAGCAGCCATCCTTCGGGGCCCCAGCATTTT.

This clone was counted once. The CDR3 DNA follows: TGCAGCGGATGGGGTGTTTGGGGGGGGGACACCGGGGAGCTGTTTTTT. Translation gives CSGWGVWGGDTGELFF. V gene TRBV29-1 combines with J gene TRBJ2-2; 7 nucleotides agree with TRBD2. Germline V CDR1 and CDR2: SQVTM, ANQGSEA. J lost 3 bases, V lost 7 bases, and 14 bases had no gene match. The CDR3 covers 16 residues.

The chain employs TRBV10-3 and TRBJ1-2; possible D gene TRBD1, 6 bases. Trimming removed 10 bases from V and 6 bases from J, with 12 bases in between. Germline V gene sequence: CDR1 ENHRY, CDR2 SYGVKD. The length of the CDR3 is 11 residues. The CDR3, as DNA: TGTGCCACAGCTTCAGGGGATGGCTACACCTTC. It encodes CATASGDGYTF.

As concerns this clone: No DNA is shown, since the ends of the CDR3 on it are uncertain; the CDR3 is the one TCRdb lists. The CDR3 protein is CAPRDRGANNSPLHFGNNSPLHF. This chain joins TRBV6-7 and TRBJ1-6; the D call of TRBD1 is as the table states it, not checked on the DNA. TRBV6-7 is an open reading frame, and its role is uncertain. The CDR3 adds up to 23 amino acids, both ends counted.

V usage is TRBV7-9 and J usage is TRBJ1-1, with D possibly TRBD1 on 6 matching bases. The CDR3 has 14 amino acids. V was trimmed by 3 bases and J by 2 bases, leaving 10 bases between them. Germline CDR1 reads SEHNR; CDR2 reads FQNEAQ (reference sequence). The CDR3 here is CASSLGAENTEAFF. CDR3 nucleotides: TGTGCCAGCAGCTTGGGGGCGGAAAACACTGAAGCTTTCTTT.

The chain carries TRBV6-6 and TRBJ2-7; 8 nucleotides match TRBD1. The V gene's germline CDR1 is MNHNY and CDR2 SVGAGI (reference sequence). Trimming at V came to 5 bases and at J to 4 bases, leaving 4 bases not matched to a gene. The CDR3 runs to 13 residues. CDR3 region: CASSLTGAYEQYF. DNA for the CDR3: TGTGCCAGCAGTCTGACAGGGGCTTACGAGCAGTACTTC.

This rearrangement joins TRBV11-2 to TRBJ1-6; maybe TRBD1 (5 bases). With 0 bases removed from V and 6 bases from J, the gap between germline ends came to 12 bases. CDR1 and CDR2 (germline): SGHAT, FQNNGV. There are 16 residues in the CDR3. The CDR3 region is CASSLDSAGVNSPLHF. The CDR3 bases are TGTGCCAGCAGCTTAGATAGTGCGGGGGTTAATTCACCCCTCCACTTT.

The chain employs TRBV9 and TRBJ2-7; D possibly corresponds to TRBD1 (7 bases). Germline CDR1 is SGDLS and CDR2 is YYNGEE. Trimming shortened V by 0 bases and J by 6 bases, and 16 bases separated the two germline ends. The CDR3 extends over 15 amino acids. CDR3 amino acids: CASSVVAQGGGEQYF. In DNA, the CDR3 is TGTGCCAGCAGCGTAGTCGCGCAGGGGGGAGGCGAGCAGTACTTC.

The DNA for the CDR3 is TGTGCCAGCAGCCAAGAAGTAGGGACTAACACCGGGGAGCTGTTTTTT. Translating gives CASSQEVGTNTGELFF. This sequence joins TRBV4-2 and TRBJ2-2; tentatively, D is TRBD2 (6 bases). CDR1 and CDR2 from the germline V gene are LGHNA and YNFKEQ. The CDR3 length is 16 residues. Between the trimmed V and J ends, which lost 0 bases and 2 bases, there was a span of 10 bases.

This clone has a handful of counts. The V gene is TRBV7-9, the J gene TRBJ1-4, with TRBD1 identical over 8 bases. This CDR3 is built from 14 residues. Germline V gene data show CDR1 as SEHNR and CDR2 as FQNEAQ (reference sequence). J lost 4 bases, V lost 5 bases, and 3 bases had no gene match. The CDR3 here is CASSGDRGNEKLFF. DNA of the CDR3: TGTGCCAGCAGCGGAGACAGGGGTAATGAAAAACTGTTTTTT.

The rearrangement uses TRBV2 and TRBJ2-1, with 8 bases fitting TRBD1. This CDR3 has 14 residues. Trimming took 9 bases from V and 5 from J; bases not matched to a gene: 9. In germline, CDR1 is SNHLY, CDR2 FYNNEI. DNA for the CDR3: TGTGCCAGAAAGGCCAGGGGGCCAAACAATGAGCAGTTCTTC. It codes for CARKARGPNNEQFF.

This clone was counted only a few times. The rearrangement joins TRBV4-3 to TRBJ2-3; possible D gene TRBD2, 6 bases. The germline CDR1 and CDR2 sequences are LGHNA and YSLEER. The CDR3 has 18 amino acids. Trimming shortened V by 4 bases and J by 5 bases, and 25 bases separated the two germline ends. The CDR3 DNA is TGCGCCAGCAGCCGCCTCGGCCATGCGGGGCGGCAGGGAGATACGCAGTATTTT. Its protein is CASSRLGHAGRQGDTQYF.

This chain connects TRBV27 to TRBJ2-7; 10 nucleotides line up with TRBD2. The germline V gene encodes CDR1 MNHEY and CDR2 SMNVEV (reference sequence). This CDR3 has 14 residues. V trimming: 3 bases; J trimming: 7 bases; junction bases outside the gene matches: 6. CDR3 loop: CASSFTAGGPEQYF. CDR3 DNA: TGTGCCAGCAGTTTTACAGCGGGGGGGCCTGAGCAGTACTTC.